This is a list of T cell receptor beta chains from one sample in a study of cytomegalovirus exposure and HLA in healthy donors. Measured with immunoSEQ multiplex PCR; TCRdb has only the in-frame clones, and not every one. The sample includes 53,000 or so clones. The sequencing input was PBMCs. All receptors derive from a young man in good health and CMV-seropositive. Each CDR3 is given with its conserved first and last residue. Fields, in order: D gene, V gene, J gene, CDR3 DNA, CDR3 protein. A D gene is named only where the DNA matches it firmly.

D: TRBD2; V: TRBV7-9; J: TRBJ2-7; DNA: TGTGCCAGCAGCCCCCAAGGAGCGGGAGCTTACGAGCAGTACTTC; CDR3: CASSPQGAGAYEQYF
D: TRBD2; V: TRBV6-5; J: TRBJ2-7; DNA: TGTGCCAGCAGTTATATAACTAGCGCACGCTACGAGCAGTACTTC; CDR3: CASSYITSARYEQYF
D: NA; V: TRBV19; J: TRBJ1-5; DNA: TGTGCCAGTAGTGCGGATAGCAATCAGCCCCAGCATTTT; CDR3: CASSADSNQPQHF
D: TRBD1; V: TRBV10-3; J: TRBJ2-7; DNA: TGTGCCATCAGTGAGGGGGCGGGACAGGGGGTTTACGAGCAGTACTTC; CDR3: CAISEGAGQGVYEQYF
D: NA; V: TRBV11-3; J: TRBJ1-1; DNA: TGTGCCAGCAGCTTAGAGGGGCATGCTGAAGCTTTCTTT; CDR3: CASSLEGHAEAFF
D: NA; V: TRBV6-5; J: TRBJ2-2; DNA: TGTGCCAGCAGTTACACCCAAGGACTTTCCGGGGAGCTGTTTTTT; CDR3: CASSYTQGLSGELFF
D: NA; V: TRBV11-2; J: TRBJ2-3; DNA: TGTGCCAGCAGCCCCGGGCGGGTTCCAAAGTATTTT; CDR3: CASSPGRVPKYF
D: NA; V: TRBV7-9; J: TRBJ2-1; DNA: TGTGCCAGCAGCTTAGGTCAATTGGGACTCCGCTACAATGAGCAGTTCTTC; CDR3: CASSLGQLGLRYNEQFF
D: NA; V: TRBV7-9; J: TRBJ1-1; DNA: TGTGCCCGGAACAGGGTTGGGACTGAAGCTTTCTTT; CDR3: CARNRVGTEAFF
D: TRBD2; V: TRBV11-2; J: TRBJ2-3; DNA: TGTGCCAGCAGCTTAGATGCTAGCGGGACCGGGTATACGCAGTATTTT; CDR3: CASSLDASGTGYTQYF
D: TRBD1; V: TRBV5-6; J: TRBJ1-1; DNA: TGTGCCAGCAGCTTGATTGACAGGGTCGGTACTGAAGCTTTCTTT; CDR3: CASSLIDRVGTEAFF
D: TRBD1; V: TRBV18; J: TRBJ2-5; DNA: TGTGCCAGCTCACCCACCGGGACAGGGAGTGAGCAGTACTTC; CDR3: CASSPTGTGSEQYF
D: TRBD2; V: TRBV7-2; J: TRBJ2-7; DNA: TGTGCCAGCAGCATCTCGAGCGGGAGGGGTACTTACGAGCAGTACTTC; CDR3: CASSISSGRGTYEQYF
D: TRBD2; V: TRBV6-1; J: TRBJ2-7; DNA: TGTGCCACCACCGGGACTAGTCTTTACGAGCAGTACTTC; CDR3: CATTGTSLYEQYF
D: TRBD2; V: TRBV14; J: TRBJ2-7; DNA: TGTGCCAGCAGCCCCATAGCGGGAGTGTACGAGCAGTACTTC; CDR3: CASSPIAGVYEQYF
D: TRBD1; V: TRBV19; J: TRBJ1-1; DNA: TGTGCCAGTAGTAATTCGGTGACAGGGGAAGCTTTCTTT; CDR3: CASSNSVTGEAFF
D: TRBD2; V: TRBV27; J: TRBJ2-7; DNA: TGTGCCAGCAGTTCCGGGACTAGTGGGTACGAGCAGTACTTC; CDR3: CASSSGTSGYEQYF
D: TRBD1; V: TRBV28; J: TRBJ2-1; DNA: TGTGCCAGCATGGATCCGGGACAGGGGGTCTACAATGAGCAGTTCTTC; CDR3: CASMDPGQGVYNEQFF
D: TRBD1; V: TRBV10-1; J: TRBJ2-7; DNA: TGCGCCACCCTGGACAGGGCTAACTACGAGCAGTACTTC; CDR3: CATLDRANYEQYF
D: NA; V: TRBV7-3; J: TRBJ2-1; DNA: TGTGCCAGCAGCGTACCCGGGACAACTGAGCAGTTCTTC; CDR3: CASSVPGTTEQFF
D: NA; V: TRBV9; J: TRBJ1-1; DNA: TGTGCCAGCAGCGTATCCCCGGGGAACACTGAAGCTTTCTTT; CDR3: CASSVSPGNTEAFF
D: NA; V: TRBV9; J: TRBJ2-1; DNA: TGTGCCAGCAGCGTAGGCGGAAACAATTACAATGAGCAGTTCTTC; CDR3: CASSVGGNNYNEQFF
D: TRBD2; V: TRBV7-3; J: TRBJ2-7; DNA: TGTGCCAGCAGCTTATACGGCGGGAGAGGCTACAACGAGCAGTACTTC; CDR3: CASSLYGGRGYNEQYF
D: TRBD1; V: TRBV7-6; J: TRBJ2-7; DNA: TGTGCCAGCAGCTTGACAGGGGCACACGAGCAGTACTTC; CDR3: CASSLTGAHEQYF
D: TRBD2; V: TRBV11-3; J: TRBJ2-7; DNA: TGTGCCAGCAGCTTAGAGGCGGGGGACGGGGTCGATCAGTACTTC; CDR3: CASSLEAGDGVDQYF
D: NA; V: TRBV5-1; J: TRBJ1-4; DNA: TGCGCCAGCAGCCCGGGACAACCTACAACTAATGAAAAACTGTTTTTT; CDR3: CASSPGQPTTNEKLFF
D: NA; V: TRBV5-5; J: TRBJ1-2; DNA: TGTGCCAGCAGCTTGCGGGGTAACTATGGCTACACCTTC; CDR3: CASSLRGNYGYTF
D: NA; V: TRBV4-2; J: TRBJ2-7; DNA: TGTGCCAGCAGCCAAGAGTTGGGGGCCCAGTACTTC; CDR3: CASSQELGAQYF
D: TRBD1; V: TRBV27; J: TRBJ1-5; DNA: TGTGCCAGCAGTAACCAGGGGGCAGGCAATCAGCCCCAGCATTTT; CDR3: CASSNQGAGNQPQHF
D: TRBD2; V: TRBV5-1; J: TRBJ2-1; DNA: TGCGCCAGCAGCTTGGACCGGACTAGCGGATACAATGAGCAGTTCTTC; CDR3: CASSLDRTSGYNEQFF
D: NA; V: TRBV6-6; J: TRBJ1-1; DNA: TGTGCCAGCAGTTACGAGGTAGGAATGAACACTGAAGCTTTCTTT; CDR3: CASSYEVGMNTEAFF
D: NA; V: TRBV15; J: TRBJ2-7; DNA: TGTGCCACCAGCAGAGATGGTAACGAGCAGTACTTC; CDR3: CATSRDGNEQYF
D: NA; V: TRBV9; J: TRBJ1-2; DNA: TGTGCCAGCAGCTCCTCAACCGGGATAGAGGGCTACACCTTC; CDR3: CASSSSTGIEGYTF
D: TRBD1; V: TRBV9; J: TRBJ2-1; DNA: TGTGCCAGCAGCGTAAGGTCAGGGGGACCATGGGCATCGGAGCAGTTCTTC; CDR3: CASSVRSGGPWASEQFF
D: NA; V: TRBV30; J: TRBJ2-7; DNA: TGTGCCTGGAGTGCCCCCAATTCCTACGAGCAGTACTTC; CDR3: CAWSAPNSYEQYF
D: TRBD2; V: TRBV30; J: TRBJ2-1; DNA: TGTGCCTGGAGTGAGGGACTAGCGACTCACAATGAGCAGTTCTTC; CDR3: CAWSEGLATHNEQFF
D: TRBD1; V: TRBV30; J: TRBJ1-4; DNA: TGTGCCTGGAGTACACAGGGGGGAAATGAAAAACTGTTTTTT; CDR3: CAWSTQGGNEKLFF
D: TRBD2; V: TRBV18; J: TRBJ2-7; DNA: TGTGCCAGCTCATCTGGGGAGGGCGGGTACGAGCAGTACTTC; CDR3: CASSSGEGGYEQYF
D: NA; V: TRBV30; J: TRBJ2-6; DNA: TGTGCCTGGACCACATGGGGGGTCGGGGCCAACGTCCTGACTTTC; CDR3: CAWTTWGVGANVLTF
D: NA; V: TRBV5-4; J: TRBJ2-7; DNA: TGTGCCAGCAGCTTGTGGGCAGGGAACTACGAGCAGTACTTC; CDR3: CASSLWAGNYEQYF
D: TRBD2; V: TRBV18; J: TRBJ2-1; DNA: TGTGCCAGCTCACTCCAGCGGGGGGGGCGGAATGAGCAGTTCTTC; CDR3: CASSLQRGGRNEQFF
D: TRBD1; V: TRBV28; J: TRBJ2-5; DNA: TGTGCCAGTATTAAACAGGGGGCGGTGGAGACCCAGTACTTC; CDR3: CASIKQGAVETQYF
D: NA; V: TRBV7-9; J: TRBJ1-2; DNA: TGTGCCAGCAGCTCAGGGGAAGCTCACTATGGCTACACCTTC; CDR3: CASSSGEAHYGYTF